This TCR beta chain was sequenced in a study of blood T cell repertoires in COVID-19. Study-wide background: COVID-19 samples collected from the United States, Italy and Spain covered acute and convalescent phases. In each case, the material was cDNA or gDNA derived from T cells, B-cell-depleted T cells, or PBMCs.

CDR1 and CDR2 (germline): LNHDA, SQIVND (reference sequence). The CDR3 contains 14 residues. The junction had 5 bases not matched to a gene; V was cut back by 3 bases and J by 8 bases. Original methodology: Estimates of nucleated cell counts were drawn from the amplification of reference gene primers. Clones were read by immunoSEQ multiplex PCR, and TCRdb kept only the in-frame ones, dropping some. Clone size and the V and J calls come from that table; the DNA yielded D and trimming. Altogether around 99,000 clones are present, about nine tenths being singletons, with the ten largest covering roughly 5%.

The receptor comes from a man in his fifties or sixties with acute or convalescent COVID-19. Sequencing input: peripheral blood. The rearrangement uses TRBV19 and TRBJ2-1; 9 bases are a match to TRBD2. The chain's CDR3 is CASSMSGRFDEQFF. CDR3 sequence (DNA): TGTGCCAGTAGTATGAGCGGGAGGTTCGATGAGCAGTTCTTC.